Shown below are 22 T cell receptor beta chains from a single sample sequenced in a study of metastatic and nonmetastatic thyroid tumors. Every patient was untreated before thyroid surgery. TCRdb re-clonotyped the PCR reads through MiXCR. The sample holds 40,000 to 55,000 clones, around a sixth seen once. What was sequenced was blood. The receptors stem from a female donor with papillary thyroid cancer or a benign thyroid nodule (not recorded which). Some clones in this sample may be carry-over from other donors' samples.

Remarks on this clone: Relative to the germline gene, one junction end is altered; a read error may explain this. The gene calls are TRBV27 and TRBJ1-2, with D possibly TRBD1 on 6 matching bases. Per the germline V gene, CDR1 is MNHEY and CDR2 is SMNVEV (reference sequence). The CDR3 is made up of 14 amino acids. CDR3 sequence reads: CASRYGGFFCGYTF. CDR3 nucleotides: TGTGCCAGCAGATATGGGGGCTTTTTCTGTGGCTATACCTTC.

This clone showed up just a few times. A junction boundary mismatches the germline segment, possibly from a read error. The genes are TRBV28 and TRBJ1-2, with a weak D call TRBD1 (5 bases). The CDR3 extends over 15 amino acids. Germline V CDR1 and CDR2: MDHEN, SYDVKM. CDR3 protein: CASSLSSGRHYCYTF. The CDR3 DNA reads TGTGCCAGCAGTTTATCTTCAGGGAGGCACTATTGCTACACCTTC.

The chain links TRBV20-1 to TRBJ2-7, with 11 nucleotides matching TRBD1. Per the germline V gene, CDR1 is DFQATT and CDR2 is SNEGSKA (reference sequence). The CDR3 loop spans 14 amino acids. With V trimmed by 5 bases and J by 3 bases, 6 bases remained unmatched. The DNA for the CDR3 is TGCAGTGCTTATACCGGGACAGGGGGCTACGAGCAGTACTTC. Protein: CSAYTGTGGYEQYF.

This clone was detected ten times or more. The J gene is TRBJ2-7, the V gene TRBV2; possible D gene TRBD1, 6 bases. Germline V CDR1 and CDR2: SNHLY, FYNNEI. This CDR3 spans 13 amino acids. Between the trimmed V and J ends, which lost 8 bases and 3 bases, there was a span of 14 bases. CDR3 protein: CASRDNWNYEQYF. The CDR3 DNA follows: TGTGCCAGCCGGGACAACTGGAACTACGAGCAGTACTTC. Full variable domain (outside the CDR3, taken from reference TRBV2 and TRBJ2-7): EPEVTQTPSHQVTQMGQEVILRCVPISNHLYFYWYRQILGQKVEFLVSFYNNEISEKSEIFDDQFSVERPDGSNFTLKIRSTKLEDSAMYFCASRDNWNYEQYFGPGTRLTVT.

This clone occurred many times. J is TRBJ2-7 and V is TRBV11-2; D perhaps matches TRBD2 (6 bases). Germline V lookup: CDR1 SGHAT, CDR2 FQNNGV. The V end lost 4 bases, the J end lost 0 bases, and 13 bases lay between the germline ends. The CDR3 runs 15 residues. CDR3 region: CASSWIAESSYEQYF. CDR3 nucleotides: TGTGCCAGCAGCTGGATAGCGGAAAGCTCCTACGAGCAGTACTTC.

This clone was observed at least ten times. This chain connects TRBV20-1 to TRBJ2-7, with D perhaps TRBD2 (7 bases). Between the trimmed V and J ends, which lost 0 bases and 4 bases, there was a span of 13 bases. Germline CDR1 is DFQATT and CDR2 is SNEGSKA (reference sequence). The CDR3 contains 14 residues. The CDR3 here is CSARDLGGLYEQYF. The CDR3 region has the DNA TGCAGTGCTAGAGATCTCGGGGGGCTTTACGAGCAGTACTTC.

This clone was detected many times. A clone one base away is much larger, so this may be a read error. The CDR3 sequence is CASSDGGLNTEAFF. The CDR3 nucleotides read TGTGCCAGCTCGGACGGGGGGCTGAACACTGAAGCTTTCTTT. The chain has TRBV25-1 and TRBJ1-1, with a tentative D call TRBD1 (6 bases). The ends were cut back, 8 bases at V and 0 bases at J, with 13 bases in the middle. Germline assignment: CDR1 MGHDK and CDR2 SYGVNS. This CDR3 is 14 amino acids long.

This clone qualifies as medium-sized. The chain couples TRBV28 to TRBJ1-1; D is uncertain. The CDR3 contains 16 residues. Trimming took 2 bases from V and 2 from J, leaving 15 bases between them. Germline assignment: CDR1 MDHEN and CDR2 SYDVKM. As DNA, the CDR3 is TGTGCCAGCAGTTTAGAAAGCCGGTGGGGTAACACTGAAGCTTTCTTT. This sequence encodes CASSLESRWGNTEAFF.

This clone has at least ten counts. The same CDR3 is also encoded by other DNA sequences in this sample. The chain employs TRBV28 and TRBJ1-2; tentative D call: TRBD1 (6 bases). Between the trimmed V and J ends, which lost 2 bases and 1 base, there was a span of 11 bases. Germline CDR1 MDHEN, CDR2 SYDVKM. The CDR3 contains 15 residues. This chain's CDR3 is CASSLTGALNYGYTF. CDR3 DNA: TGTGCCAGCAGTTTAACGGGGGCCCTTAACTATGGCTACACCTTC.

This clone was seen repeatedly, ten times or more. This rearrangement joins TRBV30 to TRBJ1-2, with 7 bases aligning to TRBD1. Losses at the gene ends were 7 bases for V and 4 bases for J; bases not matched to a gene: 9. The CDR3 totals 13 residues. Germline V lookup: CDR1 GTSNPN, CDR2 SVGIG (reference sequence). CDR3 nucleotides: TGTGCCTCAGGGCGGGACAGACCCTATGGCTACACCTTC. Translating it yields CASGRDRPYGYTF. The entire variable domain, with the rest obtained from reference TRBV30 and TRBJ1-2, is as follows: SQTIHQWPATLVQPVGSPLSLECTVEGTSNPNLYWYRQAAGRGLQLLFYSVGIGQISSEVPQNLSASRPQDRQFILSSKKLLLSDSGFYLCASGRDRPYGYTFGSGTRLTVV.

This clone was seen many times. This CDR3 is CATRGGRGRQETQYF. The CDR3 coding sequence is TGTGCCACCCGGGGAGGCAGGGGGCGTCAAGAGACCCAGTACTTC. The chain has TRBV6-1 and TRBJ2-5, with TRBD1 matching 8 bases. This CDR3 has 15 amino acids. Looked up from germline, CDR1 is MNHNS and CDR2 is SASEGT. Germline trimming cut 10 bases from V and 2 bases from J; bases unmatched to any gene: 12.

This clone was recorded at least ten times. This chain uses TRBV9 with TRBJ2-1, with 11 bases matching TRBD2. The CDR3 contains 19 residues. Germline-derived CDR1 and CDR2 are SGDLS and YYNGEE. V trimming: 0 bases; J trimming: 6 bases; junction bases outside the gene matches: 14. The CDR3 is CASSVAPLAGGLNVNEQFF. Written as DNA, the CDR3 is TGTGCCAGCAGCGTAGCTCCCCTAGCGGGAGGTCTAAATGTCAATGAGCAGTTCTTC.

The J gene is TRBJ1-5, the V gene TRBV28; D is undetermined. Germline lookup yields CDR1 MDHEN and CDR2 SYDVKM. The ends were cut back, 2 bases at V and 0 bases at J, with 8 bases in the middle. This CDR3 comprises 15 residues. The CDR3 loop reads CASSLAGVSNQPQHF. The CDR3 DNA reads TGTGCCAGCAGTTTAGCAGGAGTTAGCAATCAGCCCCAGCATTTT. The complete variable domain, with remaining parts taken from reference TRBV28 and TRBJ1-5, reads DVKVTQSSRYLVKRTGEKVFLECVQDMDHENMFWYRQDPGLGLRLIYFSYDVKMKEKGDIPEGYSVSREKKERFSLILESASTNQTSMYLCASSLAGVSNQPQHFGDGTRLSIL.

On this clone itself: The junction and the germline gene differ at one end; a read error may be behind it. The gene calls are TRBV20-1 and TRBJ2-7, with TRBD2 matching 7 bases. The CDR3 runs 13 residues. Per the germline V gene, CDR1 is DFQATT and CDR2 is SNEGSKA (reference sequence). The CDR3 loop reads CSAAEGLVYEKYF. CDR3 bases: TGCAGTGCTGCAGAAGGACTAGTCTACGAGAAGTACTTC.

Note on this clone: It may be a read error: a sequence one base away is much more abundant. The identical CDR3 is also encoded by other nucleotide sequences in the sample. J is TRBJ2-1 and V is TRBV12-3 or TRBV12-4; 7 bases agree with TRBD1. The CDR3 extends over 12 amino acids. The CDR3 bases are TGTGCCAGCACTAAGGGGGCGAATGAGCAGCTCTTC. Protein sequence: CASTKGANEQLF.

This clone appeared many times. The CDR3 reads CASSPQFSTDTQYF. As DNA, the CDR3 is TGTGCCAGCAGTCCCCAATTTAGCACAGATACGCAGTATTTT. The gene calls are TRBV6-1 and TRBJ2-3; D unresolved. With 5 bases removed from V and 0 bases from J, the gap between germline ends came to 9 bases. This CDR3 spans 14 amino acids. Germline-derived CDR1 and CDR2 are MNHNS and SASEGT.

To note about this clone: This may be a read error: a much more frequent sequence differs by one nucleotide. The sample contains more than one DNA sequence encoding this CDR3. The J gene is TRBJ1-2, the V gene TRBV29-1, with D possibly being TRBD1 (6 bases). Germline lookup yields CDR1 SQVTM and CDR2 ANQGSEA. This CDR3 has 13 amino acids. V dropped 4 bases and J dropped 2 bases, with 11 bases sitting between them. The CDR3 loop is CSVVRDNNYGYTF. The CDR3 coding sequence is TGCAGCGTTGTTCGGGACAACAACTATGGCTACACCTTC.

In its sample, this clone was seen many times. The chain combines TRBV30 with TRBJ1-5; D might be TRBD1 (5 bases). From germline, CDR1 is GTSNPN and CDR2 SVGIG (reference sequence). This CDR3 is built from 14 residues. V lost 3 bases to trimming and J lost 4 bases, with 13 bases between them. This chain's CDR3 is CAWSRDGGNQPQHF. CDR3 nucleotides: TGTGCCTGGAGCCGGGACGGAGGGAATCAGCCCCAGCATTTT.

This clone was picked up one time. A much bigger clone sits one base away, suggesting this may be a read error. The rearrangement links TRBV28 to TRBJ2-4; 7 bases agree with TRBD2. This CDR3 region has 21 residues. V trimming: 1 base; J trimming: 1 base; junction bases outside the gene matches: 19. Germline CDR1 reads MDHEN; CDR2 reads SYDVKM. The CDR3 loop reads CASSLSVRGVVTSKAKNIQYF. The CDR3 DNA reads as TGTGCCAGCAGTTTATCGGTCCGGGGGGTGGTGACTAGCAAGGCCAAAAACATTCAGTACTTC.

A note on this clone: Relative to the germline gene, one junction end is altered; a read error may explain this. This chain uses TRBV7-8 with TRBJ1-1; possibly TRBD1 for D (5 bases). CDR1 and CDR2 from the germline V gene are SGHVS and FQNEAQ. The CDR3 runs 14 residues. The CDR3, as DNA: TGTGCTAGCAGGCCCGGGACCCCGGGTACTGAAGCTTTCTTT. Translated, it gives CASRPGTPGTEAFF.

As regards this clone: The conserved closing phenylalanine or tryptophan is absent in this CDR3, likely reflecting a read error. The genes are TRBV7-3 and TRBJ2-6, with D tentatively TRBD1 or TRBD2 (6 bases each). Deletions cut 8 bases from V and 0 bases from J, with 17 bases between. Germline V CDR1 and CDR2: SGHTA, FQGTGA. This CDR3 comprises 17 residues. The CDR3 is CASPQGWDFSGANVLTL. In DNA form, the CDR3 reads TGTGCCAGCCCCCAGGGGTGGGACTTCTCTGGGGCCAACGTCCTGACTTTA.

This clone appeared a few times. The chain combines TRBV6-1 with TRBJ2-5; the D gene is possibly TRBD1 (6 bases). V dropped 6 bases and J dropped 4 bases, with 21 bases sitting between them. The V gene's germline CDR1 is MNHNS and CDR2 SASEGT. CDR3 length: 16 residues. The CDR3 DNA follows: TGTGCCAGCAGGGCTCGCCGTGACAGGTGGCGAGAGACCCAGTACTTC. Translating gives CASRARRDRWRETQYF.